The clone carrying this TCR beta chain was observed a few times. The sample is drawn from a study of blood T cell repertoires in COVID-19. The assay was immunoSEQ multiplex PCR, and TCRdb's table has in-frame clones only and misses some. The data hold 150,000 or so clones, with roughly 79% observed a single time. Germline-derived CDR1 and CDR2 are SQVTM and ANQGSEA. This CDR3 comprises 13 residues. V was cut by 4 bases and J by 1 base, with 11 bases left in between. Participants spanned ages about 18 to 100 years and resided in over 20 US areas. This receptor was identified in a woman in her fifties or sixties who had recovered from COVID-19. Sequences were obtained from PBMCs or T cells enriched from blood (not recorded which). The gene calls are TRBV29-1 and TRBJ2-7, with D possibly matching TRBD2 (7 bases). Written as DNA, the CDR3 is TGCAGCGTTGGCAGGGGAGGGTCCTACGAGCAGTACTTC. It is translated as CSVGRGGSYEQYF.